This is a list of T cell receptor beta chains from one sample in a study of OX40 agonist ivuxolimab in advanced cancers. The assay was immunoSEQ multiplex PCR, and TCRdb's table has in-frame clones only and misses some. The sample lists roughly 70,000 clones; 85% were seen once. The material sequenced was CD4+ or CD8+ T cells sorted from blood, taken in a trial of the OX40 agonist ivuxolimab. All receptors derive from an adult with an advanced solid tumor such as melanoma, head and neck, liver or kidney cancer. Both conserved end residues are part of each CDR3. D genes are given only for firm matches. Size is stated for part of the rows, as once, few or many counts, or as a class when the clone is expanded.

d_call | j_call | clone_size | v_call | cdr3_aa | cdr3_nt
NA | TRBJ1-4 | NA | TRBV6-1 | CASSPGTPNNEKLFF | TGTGCCAGCAGTCCAGGCACCCCAAACAATGAAAAACTGTTTTTT
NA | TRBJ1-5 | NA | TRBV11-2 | CASSLSQGSWPQHF | TGTGCCAGCAGCTTAAGCCAGGGGTCGTGGCCCCAGCATTTT
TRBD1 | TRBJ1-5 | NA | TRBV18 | CASSPSDRVGQPQHF | TGTGCCAGCTCACCATCGGACAGGGTCGGTCAGCCCCAGCATTTT
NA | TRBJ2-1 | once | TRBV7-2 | CASSLLALYNEQFF | TGTGCCAGCAGCCTCCTGGCTCTTTACAATGAGCAGTTCTTC
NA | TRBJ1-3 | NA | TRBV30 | CAWSVMRQPGGNTIYF | TGTGCCTGGAGTGTGATGAGGCAACCGGGTGGAAACACCATATATTTT
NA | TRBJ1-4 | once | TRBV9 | CASSVDWTNEKLFF | TGTGCCAGCAGCGTAGATTGGACTAATGAAAAACTGTTTTTT
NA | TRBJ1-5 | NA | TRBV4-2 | CASSQDPYNQPQHF | TGTGCCAGCAGCCAAGACCCTTACAATCAGCCCCAGCATTTT
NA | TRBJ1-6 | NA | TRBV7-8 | CASSYWTDNSPLHF | TGTGCCAGCAGCTATTGGACAGATAATTCACCCCTCCACTTT
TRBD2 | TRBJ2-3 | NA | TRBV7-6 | CASASGRGTDTQYF | TGTGCCAGCGCTAGCGGGAGAGGAACAGATACGCAGTATTTT
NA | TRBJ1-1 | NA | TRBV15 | CATSREGAVGGEAFF | TGTGCCACCAGCAGAGAAGGGGCCGTAGGGGGTGAAGCTTTCTTT
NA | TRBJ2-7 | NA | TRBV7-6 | CASSPFSGGGMSYEQYF | TGTGCCAGCAGCCCGTTCTCAGGGGGGGGGATGTCCTACGAGCAGTACTTC
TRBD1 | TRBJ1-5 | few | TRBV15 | CATSRDRGGGQPQHF | TGTGCCACCAGCAGAGATCGAGGGGGCGGTCAGCCCCAGCATTTT
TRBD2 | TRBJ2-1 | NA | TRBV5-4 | CASSSLAGGPLVNEQFF | TGTGCCAGCAGCTCACTAGCGGGAGGGCCTCTAGTAAATGAGCAGTTCTTC
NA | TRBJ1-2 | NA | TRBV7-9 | CASSLATSGRSYGYTF | TGTGCCAGCAGCTTAGCAACTTCAGGGAGATCTTATGGCTACACCTTC
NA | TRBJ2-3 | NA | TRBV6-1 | CASSEGDTQYF | TGTGCCAGCAGTGAGGGGGATACGCAGTATTTT
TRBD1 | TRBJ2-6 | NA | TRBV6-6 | CASYRDRGSGANVLTF | TGTGCCAGTTACCGGGACAGGGGTTCTGGGGCCAACGTCCTGACTTTC
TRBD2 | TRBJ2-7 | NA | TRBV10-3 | CAISELLAGEEQYF | TGTGCCATCAGTGAGTTGCTAGCGGGTGAGGAGCAGTACTTC
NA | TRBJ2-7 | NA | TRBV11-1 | CASSLGGVGTPYEQYF | TGTGCCAGCAGCTTAGGCGGGGTCGGAACGCCCTACGAGCAGTACTTC
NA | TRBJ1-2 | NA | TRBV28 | CASSLRPSGYTF | TGTGCCAGCAGTTTGCGCCCATCTGGCTACACCTTC
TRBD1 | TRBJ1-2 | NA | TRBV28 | CASSSSDRDGYTF | TGTGCCAGCAGTTCCTCCGACAGGGATGGCTACACCTTC
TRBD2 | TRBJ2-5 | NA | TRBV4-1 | CASSQGPAGGTETQYF | TGCGCCAGCAGCCAAGGTCCAGCGGGAGGTACAGAGACCCAGTACTTC
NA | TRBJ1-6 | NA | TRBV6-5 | CASSYSTSASPLHF | TGTGCCAGCAGTTACTCTACCTCGGCTTCACCCCTCCACTTT